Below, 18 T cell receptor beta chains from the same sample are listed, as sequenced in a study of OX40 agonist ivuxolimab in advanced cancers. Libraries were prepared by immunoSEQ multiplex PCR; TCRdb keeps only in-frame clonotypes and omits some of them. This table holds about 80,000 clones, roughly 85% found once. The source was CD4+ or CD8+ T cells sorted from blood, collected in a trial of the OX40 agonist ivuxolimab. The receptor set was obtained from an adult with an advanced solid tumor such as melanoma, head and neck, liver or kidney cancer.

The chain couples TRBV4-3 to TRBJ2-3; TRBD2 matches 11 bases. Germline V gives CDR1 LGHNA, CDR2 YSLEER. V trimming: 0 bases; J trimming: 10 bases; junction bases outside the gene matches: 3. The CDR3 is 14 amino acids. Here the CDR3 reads CASSQDPGLAAQYF. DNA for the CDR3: TGCGCCAGCAGCCAAGATCCGGGACTAGCGGCGCAGTATTTT.

The CDR3, as DNA: TGTGCCAGCAGTGCTTCCGGGACAGGGGCCTCACCCCTCCACTTT. Its protein product is CASSASGTGASPLHF. The rearrangement joins TRBV28 to TRBJ1-6; TRBD1 matches at 10 bases. There are 15 residues in the CDR3. The J segment lost 10 bases and the V segment lost 5 bases, leaving 8 bases of the junction unmatched. Germline-derived CDR1 and CDR2 are MDHEN and SYDVKM.

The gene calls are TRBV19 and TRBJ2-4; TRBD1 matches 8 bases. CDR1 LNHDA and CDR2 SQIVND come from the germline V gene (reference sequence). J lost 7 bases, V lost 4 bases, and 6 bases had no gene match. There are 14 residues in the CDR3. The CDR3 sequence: CASSTRNRGNIQYF. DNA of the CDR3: TGTGCCAGTAGTACCCGGAACAGGGGGAACATTCAGTACTTC.

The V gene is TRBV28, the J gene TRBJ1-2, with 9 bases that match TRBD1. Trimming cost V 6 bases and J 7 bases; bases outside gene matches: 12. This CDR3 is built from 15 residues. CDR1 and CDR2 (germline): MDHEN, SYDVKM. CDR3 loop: CASSPGTGKDSGYTF. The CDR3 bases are TGTGCCAGCAGCCCTGGGACAGGGAAAGATTCTGGCTACACCTTC.

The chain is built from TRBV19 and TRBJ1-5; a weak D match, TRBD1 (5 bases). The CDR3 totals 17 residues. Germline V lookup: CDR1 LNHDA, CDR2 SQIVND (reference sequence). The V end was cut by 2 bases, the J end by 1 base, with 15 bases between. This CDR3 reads CASSIIQGGGSNQPQHF. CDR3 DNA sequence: TGTGCCAGTAGTATAATCCAGGGAGGAGGGAGCAATCAGCCCCAGCATTTT.

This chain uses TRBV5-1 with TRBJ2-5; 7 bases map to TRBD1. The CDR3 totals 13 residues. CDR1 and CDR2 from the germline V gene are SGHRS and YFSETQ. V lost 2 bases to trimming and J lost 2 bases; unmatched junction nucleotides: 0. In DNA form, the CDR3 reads TGCGCCAGCAGCTTCAGGGGGCAAGAGACCCAGTACTTC. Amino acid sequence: CASSFRGQETQYF. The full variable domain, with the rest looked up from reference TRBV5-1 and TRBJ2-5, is KAGVTQTPRYLIKTRGQQVTLSCSPISGHRSVSWYQQTPGQGLQFLFEYFSETQRNKGNFPGRFSGRQFSNSRSEMNVSTLELGDSALYLCASSFRGQETQYFGPGTRLLVL.

The CDR3 DNA sequence: TGCAGCGCCTCCCTAGCGGGGCAAGAGACCCAGTACTTC. Translation: CSASLAGQETQYF. V and J are TRBV29-1 and TRBJ2-5; 9 nucleotides line up with TRBD2. The germline V gene encodes CDR1 SQVTM and CDR2 ANQGSEA. With 7 bases clipped from V and 2 bases from J, the junction kept 5 bases outside the gene matches. There are 13 residues in the CDR3.

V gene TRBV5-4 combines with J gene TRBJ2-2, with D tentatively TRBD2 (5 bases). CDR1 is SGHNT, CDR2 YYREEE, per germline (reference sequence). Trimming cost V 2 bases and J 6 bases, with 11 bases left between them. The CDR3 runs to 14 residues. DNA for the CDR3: TGTGCCAGCAGCTTTTCTTCCGGGGCCGGGGAGCTGTTTTTT. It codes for CASSFSSGAGELFF.

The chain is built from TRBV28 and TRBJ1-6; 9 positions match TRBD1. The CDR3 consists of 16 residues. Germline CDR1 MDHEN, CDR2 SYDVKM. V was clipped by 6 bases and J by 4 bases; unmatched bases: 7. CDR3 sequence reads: CASRRTGVYYNSPLHF. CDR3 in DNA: TGTGCCAGCAGAAGGACAGGGGTTTATTATAATTCACCCCTCCACTTT.

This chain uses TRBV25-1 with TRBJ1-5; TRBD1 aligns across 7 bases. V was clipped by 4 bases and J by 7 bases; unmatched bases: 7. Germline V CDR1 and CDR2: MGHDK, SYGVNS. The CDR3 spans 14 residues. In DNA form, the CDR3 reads TGTGCCAGCAGTGGAACAGGGGAGGGCCAGCCCCAGCATTTT. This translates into CASSGTGEGQPQHF.

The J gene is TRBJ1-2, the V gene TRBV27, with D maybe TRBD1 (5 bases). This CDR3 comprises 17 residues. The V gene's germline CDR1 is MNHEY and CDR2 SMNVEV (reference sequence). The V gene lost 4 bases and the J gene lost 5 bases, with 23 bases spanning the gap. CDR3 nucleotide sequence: TGTGCCAGCAGTTCACTCGGTTCTTCGGAGGGGCCATATGGCTACACCTTC. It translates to CASSSLGSSEGPYGYTF.

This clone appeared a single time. As DNA, the CDR3 is TGTGCCAGCAGCTTGCGGACAGGGAACACTGAAGCTTTCTTT. Amino acids: CASSLRTGNTEAFF. The V and J genes are TRBV5-4 and TRBJ1-1; 7 nucleotides line up with TRBD1. In germline, CDR1 is SGHNT, CDR2 YYREEE (reference sequence). Germline trimming cut 1 base from V and 1 base from J; bases unmatched to any gene: 1. This CDR3 comprises 14 residues.

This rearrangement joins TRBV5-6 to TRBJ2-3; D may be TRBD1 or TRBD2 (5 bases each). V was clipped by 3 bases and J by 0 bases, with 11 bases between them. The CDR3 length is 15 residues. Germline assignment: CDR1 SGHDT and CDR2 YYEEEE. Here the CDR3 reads CASSWGGSSTDTQYF. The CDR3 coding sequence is TGTGCCAGCAGCTGGGGCGGGTCTAGCACAGATACGCAGTATTTT.

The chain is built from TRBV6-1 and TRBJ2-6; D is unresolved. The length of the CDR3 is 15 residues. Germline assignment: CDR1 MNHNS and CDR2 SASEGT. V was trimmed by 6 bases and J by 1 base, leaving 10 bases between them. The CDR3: CASRPIGSGANVLTF. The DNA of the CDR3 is TGTGCCAGCAGGCCAATTGGGTCTGGGGCCAACGTCCTGACTTTC.

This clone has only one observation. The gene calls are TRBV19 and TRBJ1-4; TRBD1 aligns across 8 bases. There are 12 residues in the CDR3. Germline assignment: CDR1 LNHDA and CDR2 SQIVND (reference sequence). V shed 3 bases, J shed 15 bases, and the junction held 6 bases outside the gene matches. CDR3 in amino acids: CASSMWTGRLFF. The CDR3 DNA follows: TGTGCCAGTAGTATGTGGACAGGGAGGTTGTTTTTT.

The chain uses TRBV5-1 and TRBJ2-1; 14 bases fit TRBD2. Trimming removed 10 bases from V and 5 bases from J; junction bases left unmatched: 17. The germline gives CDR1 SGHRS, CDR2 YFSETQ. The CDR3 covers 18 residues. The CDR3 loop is CAGPGGTSGGPGHNEQFF. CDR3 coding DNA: TGCGCCGGCCCCGGGGGGACTAGCGGGGGTCCGGGCCACAATGAGCAGTTCTTC.

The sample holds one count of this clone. The CDR3 DNA sequence: TGTGCCAGCACGCAGGGGAACTCTGGAAACACCATATATTTT. Its translation is CASTQGNSGNTIYF. This chain connects TRBV6-5 to TRBJ1-3, with a tentative D call TRBD1 (6 bases). The germline V and J ends were trimmed by 7 bases and 0 bases, with 10 bases remaining between them. The germline V gene encodes CDR1 MNHEY and CDR2 SVGAGI. The CDR3 totals 14 residues.

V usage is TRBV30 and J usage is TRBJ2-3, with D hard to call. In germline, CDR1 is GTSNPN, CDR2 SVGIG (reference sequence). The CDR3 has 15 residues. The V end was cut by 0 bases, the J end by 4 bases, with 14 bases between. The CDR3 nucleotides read TGTGCCTGGAGTGTACCTACCTCAGCGTCAGATACGCAGTATTTT. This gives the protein CAWSVPTSASDTQYF.